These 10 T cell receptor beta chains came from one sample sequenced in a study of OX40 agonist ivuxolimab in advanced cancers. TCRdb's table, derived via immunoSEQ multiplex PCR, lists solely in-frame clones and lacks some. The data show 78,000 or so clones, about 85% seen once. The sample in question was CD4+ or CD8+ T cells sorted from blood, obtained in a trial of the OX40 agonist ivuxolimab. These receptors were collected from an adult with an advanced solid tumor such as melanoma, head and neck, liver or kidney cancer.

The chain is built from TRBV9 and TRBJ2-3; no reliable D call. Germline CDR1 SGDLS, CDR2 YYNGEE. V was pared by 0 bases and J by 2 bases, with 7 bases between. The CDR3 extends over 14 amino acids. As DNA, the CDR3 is TGTGCCAGCAGCGTAGGGCGGTTCACAGATACGCAGTATTTT. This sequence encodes CASSVGRFTDTQYF.

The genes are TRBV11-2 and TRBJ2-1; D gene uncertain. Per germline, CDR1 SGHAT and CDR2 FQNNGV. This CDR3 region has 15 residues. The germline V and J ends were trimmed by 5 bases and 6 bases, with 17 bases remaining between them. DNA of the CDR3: TGTGCCAGCAGCATCTCTAGTATCGTGGGCAATGAGCAGTTCTTC. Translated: CASSISSIVGNEQFF.

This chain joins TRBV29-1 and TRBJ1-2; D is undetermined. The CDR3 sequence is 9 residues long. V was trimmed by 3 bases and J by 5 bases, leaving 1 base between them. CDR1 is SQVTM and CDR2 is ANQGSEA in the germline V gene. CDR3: CSVDYGYTF. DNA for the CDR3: TGCAGCGTTGATTATGGCTACACCTTC.

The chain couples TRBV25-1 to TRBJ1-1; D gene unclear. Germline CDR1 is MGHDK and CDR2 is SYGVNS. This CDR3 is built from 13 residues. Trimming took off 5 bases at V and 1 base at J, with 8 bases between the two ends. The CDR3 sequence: CASSPDGNTEAFF. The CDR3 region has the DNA TGTGCCAGCAGTCCCGACGGGAACACTGAAGCTTTCTTT.

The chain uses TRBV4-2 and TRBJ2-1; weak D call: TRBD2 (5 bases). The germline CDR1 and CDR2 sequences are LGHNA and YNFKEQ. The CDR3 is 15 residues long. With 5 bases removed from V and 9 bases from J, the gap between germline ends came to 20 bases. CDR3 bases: TGTGCCAGCAGCTTGAGTCTGGCTAGCAGCGGTGAGCAGTTCTTC. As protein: CASSLSLASSGEQFF.

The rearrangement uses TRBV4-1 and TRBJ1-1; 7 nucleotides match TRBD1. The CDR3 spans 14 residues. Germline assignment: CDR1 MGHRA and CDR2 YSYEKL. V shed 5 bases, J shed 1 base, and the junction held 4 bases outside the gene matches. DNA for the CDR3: TGCGCCAGCAGCAAGGGACAGCCGAACACTGAAGCTTTCTTT. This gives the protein CASSKGQPNTEAFF.

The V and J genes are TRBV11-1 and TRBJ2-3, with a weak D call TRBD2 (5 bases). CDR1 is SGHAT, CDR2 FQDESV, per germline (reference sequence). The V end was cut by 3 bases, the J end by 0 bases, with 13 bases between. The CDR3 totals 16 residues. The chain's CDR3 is CASSLDSSQSTDTQYF. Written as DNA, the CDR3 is TGTGCCAGCAGCTTGGACTCCTCACAAAGCACAGATACGCAGTATTTT.

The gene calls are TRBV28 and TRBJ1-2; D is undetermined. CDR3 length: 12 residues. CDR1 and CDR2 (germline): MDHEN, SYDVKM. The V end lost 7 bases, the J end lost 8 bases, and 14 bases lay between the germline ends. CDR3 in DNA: TGTGCCAGCACCCCCGGAGTGGGGGGCTACACCTTC. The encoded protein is CASTPGVGGYTF.

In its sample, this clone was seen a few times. The CDR3 loop reads CASSRIVSGAYEQYF. The DNA of the CDR3 is TGTGCCAGCAGCCGGATAGTTTCGGGGGCCTACGAGCAGTACTTC. The J gene is TRBJ2-7, the V gene TRBV5-6; TRBD2 is a possible D gene (6 bases). Trimming took 4 bases from V and 2 from J, leaving 16 bases between them. CDR1 SGHDT and CDR2 YYEEEE come from the germline V gene. This CDR3 has 15 amino acids.

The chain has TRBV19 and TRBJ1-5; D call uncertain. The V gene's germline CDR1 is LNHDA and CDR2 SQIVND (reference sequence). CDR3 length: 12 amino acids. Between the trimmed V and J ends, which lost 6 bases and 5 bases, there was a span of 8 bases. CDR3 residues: CASRAGHQPQHF. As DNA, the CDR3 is TGTGCCAGTAGGGCAGGCCATCAGCCCCAGCATTTT.